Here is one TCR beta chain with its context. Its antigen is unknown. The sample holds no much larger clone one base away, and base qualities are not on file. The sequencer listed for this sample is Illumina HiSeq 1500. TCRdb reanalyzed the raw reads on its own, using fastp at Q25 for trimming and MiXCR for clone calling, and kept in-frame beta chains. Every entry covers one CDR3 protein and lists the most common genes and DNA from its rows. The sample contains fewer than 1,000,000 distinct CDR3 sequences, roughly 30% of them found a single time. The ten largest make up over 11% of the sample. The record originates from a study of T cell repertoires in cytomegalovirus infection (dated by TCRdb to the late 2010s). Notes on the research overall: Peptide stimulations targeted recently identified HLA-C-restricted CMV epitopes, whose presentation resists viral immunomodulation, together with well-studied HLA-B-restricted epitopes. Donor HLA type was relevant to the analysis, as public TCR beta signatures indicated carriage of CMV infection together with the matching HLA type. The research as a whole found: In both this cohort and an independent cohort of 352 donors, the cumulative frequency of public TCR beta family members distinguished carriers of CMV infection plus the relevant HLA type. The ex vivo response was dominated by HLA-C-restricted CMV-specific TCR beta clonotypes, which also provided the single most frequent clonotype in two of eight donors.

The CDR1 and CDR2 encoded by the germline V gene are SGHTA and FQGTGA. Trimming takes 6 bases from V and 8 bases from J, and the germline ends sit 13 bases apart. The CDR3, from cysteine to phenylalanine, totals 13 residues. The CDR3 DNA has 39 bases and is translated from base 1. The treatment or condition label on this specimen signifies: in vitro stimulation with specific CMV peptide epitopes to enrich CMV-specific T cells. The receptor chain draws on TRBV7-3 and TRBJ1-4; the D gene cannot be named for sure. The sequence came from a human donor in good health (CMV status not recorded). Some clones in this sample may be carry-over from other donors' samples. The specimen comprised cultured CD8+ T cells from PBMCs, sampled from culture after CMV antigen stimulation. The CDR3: CASSTRPWEKLFF. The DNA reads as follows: TGTGCCAGCAGTACGCGCCCTTGGGAAAAACTGTTTTTT.